The 10 T cell receptor beta chains reported below all come from one sample, sequenced in a study of CD8 T cells in Susac syndrome. Random hexamers were used to reverse transcribe an amount of about 0.45 to 1 ug RNA. TCRdb processed the immunoSEQ multiplex PCR reads anew with MiXCR; each CDR3 protein has one entry. This table has some 160,000 distinct CDR3 sequences, under 95% appearing once. Sequencing was carried out using CD4+ T cells from PBMCs. These receptors were obtained from a human donor in good health.

This rearrangement joins TRBV4-3 to TRBJ1-1; TRBD1 is a possible D gene (6 bases). The CDR3 has 15 residues. Germline values: CDR1 LGHNA, CDR2 YSLEER. The V and J ends lost 4 bases and 2 bases respectively, with 14 bases between them. CDR3 in amino acids: CASSRGRGANTEAFF. DNA for the CDR3: TGCGCCAGCAGCCGAGGCCGGGGGGCTAACACTGAAGCTTTCTTT.

The V gene is TRBV29-1, the J gene TRBJ2-2; weak D call: TRBD2 (6 bases). Germline CDR1 and CDR2: SQVTM and ANQGSEA. This CDR3 is 12 amino acids long. V was shortened by 3 bases and J by 7 bases, with 9 bases between the two germline ends. CDR3 nucleotide sequence: TGCAGCGTTGAGGAGGGGATCGGGGAGCTGTTTTTT. Translating gives CSVEEGIGELFF.

The chain combines TRBV7-2 with TRBJ1-5; 9 positions agree with TRBD1. In germline, CDR1 is SGHTA, CDR2 FQGNSA. V dropped 6 bases and J dropped 7; count of bases not matched to a gene: 4. The CDR3 consists of 13 residues. The CDR3 spells CASSTGGRQPQHF. CDR3 in DNA: TGTGCCAGCAGTACAGGGGGCCGACAGCCCCAGCATTTT.

This chain uses TRBV5-6 with TRBJ1-5; D unclear. The CDR3 is 15 residues long. The ends were cut back, 0 bases at V and 2 bases at J, with 9 bases in the middle. Germline V gene sequence: CDR1 SGHDT, CDR2 YYEEEE. CDR3 residues: CASSLGSVGNQPQHF. CDR3 in DNA: TGTGCCAGCAGCTTGGGGTCGGTGGGCAATCAGCCCCAGCATTTT.

The chain employs TRBV30 and TRBJ2-7; the D is unclear. The CDR3 length is 12 residues. V lost 0 bases and J lost 12, with 15 bases in between. The germline CDR1 and CDR2 sequences are GTSNPN and SVGIG (reference sequence). The CDR3 here is CAWSVSARRLYF. The DNA for the CDR3 is TGTGCCTGGAGTGTCTCGGCCAGGCGGCTGTACTTC.

The chain combines TRBV6-6 with TRBJ2-7; D is undetermined. This CDR3 comprises 14 residues. V gave up 4 bases and J gave up 2 bases, with 12 bases separating them. From germline, CDR1 is MNHNY and CDR2 SVGAGI (reference sequence). The chain's CDR3 is CASSSSTLAYEQYF. CDR3 nucleotides: TGTGCCAGCAGTTCATCGACTCTAGCCTACGAGCAGTACTTC.

The chain recombines TRBV6-1 with TRBJ2-7; D is possibly TRBD1 (5 bases). There are 14 residues in the CDR3. CDR1 and CDR2 (germline): MNHNS, SASEGT. Trimming removed 3 bases at V and 0 bases at J, with 9 bases between. In DNA form, the CDR3 reads TGTGCCAGCAGTGAGACAGCTGACTCCTACGAGCAGTACTTC. It translates to CASSETADSYEQYF.

The rearrangement joins TRBV6-4 to TRBJ2-7; D may be TRBD1 (5 bases). Germline V gives CDR1 MRHNA, CDR2 SNTAGT. V was trimmed by 3 bases and J by 10 bases, leaving 19 bases between them. The CDR3 covers 14 residues. Here the CDR3 reads CASSEGQGPTSQYF. CDR3 sequence (DNA): TGTGCCAGCAGTGAGGGGCAAGGCCCTACCTCTCAGTACTTC.

The J gene is TRBJ1-2, the V gene TRBV27; 8 bases are a match to TRBD1. This CDR3 has 16 residues. J lost 4 bases, V lost 5 bases, and 12 bases had no gene match. From germline, CDR1 is MNHEY and CDR2 SMNVEV (reference sequence). The CDR3 nucleotides are TGTGCCAGCAGTCCCCAGGGGGACAGGCGCCCCTATGGCTACACCTTC. Translation: CASSPQGDRRPYGYTF.

The CDR3 bases are TGTGCCAGCTCGAAAGGGAACACCGGGGAGCTGTTTTTT. Encoded protein: CASSKGNTGELFF. The chain couples TRBV18 to TRBJ2-2; D gene uncertain. The V and J ends lost 6 bases and 1 base respectively, with 6 bases between them. From germline, CDR1 is KGHSH and CDR2 LQKENI. CDR3 length equals 13 residues. Combining the CDR3 with reference TRBV18 and TRBJ2-2 gives the whole variable domain NAGVMQNPRHLVRRRGQEARLRCSPMKGHSHVYWYRQLPEEGLKFMVYLQKENIIDESGMPKERFSAEFPKEGPSILRIQQVVRGDSAAYFCASSKGNTGELFFGEGSRLTVL.